This TCR beta chain was found in a study of vaccination effects on CD4 cells after COVID-19. Study summary: After the second dose, samples were taken at median day 72.

Using immunoSEQ multiplex PCR, the repertoire was profiled, and TCRdb retains in-frame clones only, with some absent. This table holds around 81,000 clones, about three quarters found once. CDR1 LNHDA and CDR2 SQIVND come from the germline V gene (reference sequence). CDR3 size: 13 residues. Trimming took off 7 bases at V and 0 bases at J, with 6 bases between the two ends. On this clone: Its antigen is as yet unknown.

Ahead of sequencing, the ViraFEST assay grew antigen-specific CD4+ T cells using viral peptide pools. On roughly day 10 of culture, CD4+ T cells were separated out. Either the mRNA-1273 or the BNT162b2 vaccine was given to participants as two doses. The sample in question was CD4+ T cells from PBMCs cultured with HCoV-OC43 spike peptides, obtained after COVID-19 vaccination. As for subset: HCoV-OC43 spike overlapping peptide pool stimulation. The clonotype comes from a human donor who received a COVID-19 vaccine. The gene calls are TRBV19 and TRBJ1-4; D is unclear. The DNA for the CDR3 is TGTGCCAGTAACAGAGCAACTAATGAAAAACTGTTTTTT. Translation gives CASNRATNEKLFF.